Presented here are 26 T cell receptor beta chains from one specimen sequenced in a study of Graves' ophthalmopathy and Graves' hyperthyroidism. RNA transcripts provided the template for amplifying TCR beta CDR3 regions. Second-round multiplex PCR followed a first-round RT-PCR using HTBI primers. TCRdb recomputed calls from the multiplex PCR reads with MiXCR, one row per CDR3 protein. The profile covers 650,000 to 900,000 distinct CDR3 sequences, with 40% appearing a single time and 35% to 55% taken by the ten largest. Material: peripheral blood. These receptors were taken from an adult man with Graves' ophthalmopathy.

The chain links TRBV20-1 to TRBJ1-1; 8 bases match TRBD1. V lost 6 bases, J lost 5 bases, and 14 bases stayed unmatched. CDR3 length equals 15 residues. CDR1 DFQATT and CDR2 SNEGSKA come from the germline V gene (reference sequence). DNA for the CDR3: TGCAGTGCCGGGGGGGCAGGGGGCGGTGGGACTGAAGCTTTCTTT. As protein: CSAGGAGGGGTEAFF.

This chain uses TRBV25-1 with TRBJ2-2, with D unclear. Trimming left V 6 bases short and J 0 bases short, with 17 bases between. CDR1 MGHDK and CDR2 SYGVNS come from the germline V gene. The CDR3 loop spans 17 amino acids. CDR3 region: CASSQDSRSANTGELFF. CDR3 bases: TGTGCCAGCAGCCAAGATTCGAGGAGCGCGAACACCGGGGAGCTGTTTTTT.

This chain connects TRBV6-5 to TRBJ2-7; D possibly matches TRBD1 or TRBD2 (5 bases each). Trimming removed 8 bases at V and 3 bases at J, with 14 bases between. CDR1 and CDR2 (germline): MNHEY, SVGAGI. The CDR3 has 13 amino acids. In DNA, the CDR3 is TGTGCCAGCGCAAATACAGGAGGCTACGAGCAGTACTTC. This codes for CASANTGGYEQYF.

The V call is TRBV15, the J call TRBJ1-2, with 7 bases identical to TRBD1. This CDR3 comprises 14 residues. The V and J ends lost 3 bases and 4 bases, in that order; junction bases with no gene match: 5. Germline CDR1 and CDR2: LNHNV and YYDKDF (reference sequence). The CDR3 sequence: CATSSTGTAYGYTF. The CDR3, as DNA: TGTGCCACCAGCAGTACAGGGACAGCCTATGGCTACACCTTC.

Worth noting for this clonotype: The junction and the germline gene differ at one end; a read error may be behind it. The V gene is TRBV9, the J gene TRBJ2-2; D ambiguous. CDR1 is SGDLS, CDR2 YYNGEE, per germline. The CDR3 runs to 17 residues. The CDR3 protein is CASSVVFCPSNTGELFF. The CDR3 nucleotides are TGTGCAAGCAGCGTAGTGTTTTGCCCATCCAACACCGGGGAGCTGTTTTTT.

The J gene is TRBJ2-7, the V gene TRBV5-1; TRBD1 is a possible D gene (5 bases). V lost 4 bases to trimming and J lost 0 bases, with 14 bases between them. The CDR3 runs to 15 residues. Germline V CDR1 and CDR2: SGHRS, YFSETQ. The CDR3 is CASSVKGPLSYEQYF. The CDR3 bases are TGCGCCAGCAGCGTAAAGGGGCCTCTCTCCTACGAGCAGTACTTC.

In its sample, this clonotype was seen a few times. This chain connects TRBV19 to TRBJ1-3, with a possible D match to TRBD1 (5 bases). The CDR3 consists of 16 residues. V lost 4 bases and J lost 0, with 13 bases in between. The V gene's germline CDR1 is LNHDA and CDR2 SQIVND (reference sequence). The CDR3 region has the DNA TGTGCCAGTAGTACGTTTGGGACCTCCTCTGGAAACACCATATATTTT. Protein sequence: CASSTFGTSSGNTIYF. The whole variable domain, filled in from reference TRBV19 and TRBJ1-3, reads DGGITQSPKYLFRKEGQNVTLSCEQNLNHDAMYWYRQDPGQGLRLIYYSQIVNDFQKGDIAEGYSVSREKKESFPLTVTSAQKNPTAFYLCASSTFGTSSGNTIYFGEGSWLTVV.

This clonotype showed up just a few times. The chain links TRBV25-1 to TRBJ2-2, with D tentatively TRBD2 (7 bases). The CDR3 is made up of 13 amino acids. The V gene's germline CDR1 is MGHDK and CDR2 SYGVNS. V was clipped by 7 bases and J by 6 bases, with 12 bases between them. As DNA, the CDR3 is TGTGCCAGCAACGGGGGGCCATCCGGGGAGCTGTTTTTT. Its translation is CASNGGPSGELFF.

With regard to this clonotype: A read error may produce the germline difference seen at one junction end. The gene calls are TRBV7-9 and TRBJ2-5, with D possibly matching TRBD1 (5 bases). This CDR3 has 13 amino acids. CDR1 and CDR2 from the germline V gene are SEHNR and FQNEAQ (reference sequence). The CDR3 DNA reads TGTGCCGGCAGCTTCCAGGGTTCGGAGACCCAGTACTTC. It codes for CAGSFQGSETQYF.

This clonotype appeared a few times. This rearrangement joins TRBV3-1 to TRBJ1-1; D uncertain. V lost 4 bases and J lost 7, with 13 bases in between. Germline CDR1 LGHDT, CDR2 YNNKEL (reference sequence). The CDR3 is made up of 13 amino acids. The CDR3 DNA sequence: TGTGCCAGCAGCCCATCCTCGCTCCATGAAGCTTTCTTT. Its protein is CASSPSSLHEAFF.

This clonotype came up many times. The chain is built from TRBV7-8 and TRBJ1-1; no reliable D call. The CDR3 is 14 residues long. The V and J ends lost 5 bases and 1 base respectively, with 11 bases between them. The V gene's germline CDR1 is SGHVS and CDR2 FQNEAQ. The CDR3 region is CASSRGNSNTEAFF. The CDR3 region has the DNA TGTGCCAGCAGCCGTGGGAACTCGAACACTGAAGCTTTCTTT.

The rearrangement joins TRBV20-1 to TRBJ2-7; D gene unclear. This CDR3 contains 14 residues. CDR1 and CDR2 from the germline V gene are DFQATT and SNEGSKA (reference sequence). Trimming took off 0 bases at V and 1 base at J, with 10 bases between the two ends. CDR3 sequence: CSARETPRSYEQYF. The DNA of the CDR3 is TGCAGTGCTAGAGAGACTCCCAGGTCCTACGAGCAGTACTTC.

The chain carries TRBV29-1 and TRBJ2-5, with 9 bases identical to TRBD1. The CDR3 covers 13 residues. V was clipped by 6 bases and J by 6 bases; unmatched bases: 8. Germline CDR1 SQVTM, CDR2 ANQGSEA. The CDR3 bases are TGCAGCGTAGTCCCGGGACAGGGACAGACCCAGTACTTC. It specifies CSVVPGQGQTQYF.

In regard to this clonotype: Being one base from a much bigger clone, this may be a read error. This rearrangement joins TRBV20-1 to TRBJ2-7; 7 nucleotides match TRBD1. This CDR3 has 13 amino acids. Germline CDR1 and CDR2: DFQATT and SNEGSKA (reference sequence). CDR3 loop: CSASDTGAYGQYF. CDR3 nucleotides: TGCAGTGCTTCCGACACAGGGGCCTACGGGCAGTACTTC.

This chain links TRBV9 with TRBJ1-6; the D gene is possibly TRBD1 (5 bases). From germline, CDR1 is SGDLS and CDR2 YYNGEE. Trimming pared 5 bases from V and 7 bases from J, leaving 16 bases between. CDR3 size: 15 residues. CDR3 loop: CASSYSSWGNSPLHF. The CDR3 coding sequence is TGTGCCAGCAGTTACTCGTCCTGGGGGAATTCACCCCTCCACTTT.

The rearrangement uses TRBV7-6 and TRBJ1-2; D call uncertain. The germline CDR1 and CDR2 sequences are SGHVS and FNYEAQ. The CDR3 has 15 amino acids. V lost 6 bases to trimming and J lost 0 bases, with 14 bases between them. CDR3 protein: CASRFSGSPNYGYTF. The CDR3 DNA follows: TGTGCCAGCAGATTCTCGGGAAGCCCTAACTATGGCTACACCTTC.

In its sample, this clonotype was seen a few times. V is TRBV19 and J is TRBJ2-7; 8 bases map to TRBD2. Germline V gene sequence: CDR1 LNHDA, CDR2 SQIVND (reference sequence). The length of the CDR3 is 15 residues. J gave up 3 bases and V 6 bases, and 10 bases lay outside the gene matches. The CDR3 protein is CASSPGGGPGYEQYF. The CDR3 region has the DNA TGTGCCAGTAGCCCCGGGGGGGGACCGGGCTACGAGCAGTACTTC.

This chain links TRBV5-4 with TRBJ1-1; a weak D match, TRBD1 (6 bases). Trimming removed 1 base at V and 4 bases at J, with 8 bases between. The CDR3 sequence is 13 residues long. Germline V gene data show CDR1 as SGHNT and CDR2 as YYREEE (reference sequence). CDR3 sequence: CASSLWGATEAFF. In DNA form, the CDR3 reads TGTGCCAGCAGCTTGTGGGGGGCCACTGAAGCTTTCTTT.

CDR3 nucleotides: TGTGCCAGCAGGCCCGGGACAGGGGTGAACACTGAAGCTTTCTTT. It yields the protein CASRPGTGVNTEAFF. J is TRBJ1-1 and V is TRBV2; 10 nucleotides align to TRBD1. This CDR3 contains 15 residues. The trim removed 6 bases at V and 0 bases at J, leaving 4 bases unmatched. Per germline, CDR1 SNHLY and CDR2 FYNNEI. Variable domain in full (rest from reference TRBV2 and TRBJ1-1): EPEVTQTPSHQVTQMGQEVILRCVPISNHLYFYWYRQILGQKVEFLVSFYNNEISEKSEIFDDQFSVERPDGSNFTLKIRSTKLEDSAMYFCASRPGTGVNTEAFFGQGTRLTVV.

This clonotype was observed many times. The CDR3: CASRGTEPQHF. The CDR3 bases are TGTGCCAGCAGAGGCACGGAGCCCCAGCATTTT. The V and J genes are TRBV6-6 and TRBJ1-5, with D unclear. CDR1 is MNHNY and CDR2 is SVGAGI in the germline V gene (reference sequence). V was clipped by 6 bases and J by 8 bases, with 8 bases between them. This CDR3 contains 11 residues.

This chain joins TRBV20-1 and TRBJ2-7, with 9 bases aligning to TRBD2. The CDR3 extends over 15 amino acids. Germline trimming cut 0 bases from V and 3 bases from J; bases unmatched to any gene: 6. The germline gives CDR1 DFQATT, CDR2 SNEGSKA (reference sequence). CDR3 nucleotides: TGCAGTGCTAGAGATGGGGGTAGCGGGGGCTACGAGCAGTACTTC. It specifies CSARDGGSGGYEQYF.

As to this clonotype: Sequence at one end of the junction differs from germline and may be a read error. This sequence joins TRBV2 and TRBJ2-6, with 7 bases matching TRBD2. The CDR3 consists of 14 residues. Germline values: CDR1 SNHLY, CDR2 FYNNEI. The chain's CDR3 is CASSWGSGGNVLTF. The CDR3 DNA reads TGTGCCAGCAGTTGGGGGTCGGGGGGCAACGTCCTGACTTTC.

This clonotype was recorded at least ten times. CDR3 sequence: CASSEPTLSRTLNSPLHF. The CDR3 nucleotides read TGCGCCAGCAGTGAGCCCACCCTCTCTCGGACCCTTAATTCACCCCTCCACTTT. The rearrangement joins TRBV10-2 to TRBJ1-6; D is ambiguous. Trimming cost V 2 bases and J 6 bases, with 20 bases left between them. There are 18 residues in the CDR3. Germline assignment: CDR1 WSHSY and CDR2 SAAADI.

The chain couples TRBV10-3 to TRBJ2-7, with 8 bases aligning to TRBD1. The V and J ends lost 10 bases and 3 bases, in that order; junction bases with no gene match: 11. The germline V gene has CDR1 ENHRY and CDR2 SYGVKD. This CDR3 region has 14 residues. The CDR3 loop is CASRVQGGYYEQYF. The DNA of the CDR3 is TGTGCCAGCAGGGTACAGGGGGGATACTACGAGCAGTACTTC.

Details on this clonotype: This may arise from a read error, as a much more abundant clone is one base away. In this CDR3 the conserved last residue, phenylalanine or tryptophan, is missing, so a read error is likely. CDR3 amino acids: CASRPRTGVEYGYTL. In nucleotides, the CDR3 is TGTGCCAGCAGGCCTCGGACAGGGGTAGAGTACGGCTACACCCTC. The rearrangement uses TRBV12-3 or TRBV12-4 and TRBJ1-2; 9 bases map to TRBD1. V lost 6 bases to trimming and J lost 8 bases; unmatched junction nucleotides: 13. The length of the CDR3 is 15 residues.

V is TRBV7-3 and J is TRBJ2-2; the D is unclear. V was trimmed by 8 bases and J by 7 bases, leaving 17 bases between them. Germline V lookup: CDR1 SGHTA, CDR2 FQGTGA. The CDR3 is 14 amino acids. CDR3 sequence reads: CASRPSRMDGELFF. CDR3 DNA sequence: TGTGCCAGCCGGCCCTCTCGAATGGACGGGGAGCTGTTTTTT.